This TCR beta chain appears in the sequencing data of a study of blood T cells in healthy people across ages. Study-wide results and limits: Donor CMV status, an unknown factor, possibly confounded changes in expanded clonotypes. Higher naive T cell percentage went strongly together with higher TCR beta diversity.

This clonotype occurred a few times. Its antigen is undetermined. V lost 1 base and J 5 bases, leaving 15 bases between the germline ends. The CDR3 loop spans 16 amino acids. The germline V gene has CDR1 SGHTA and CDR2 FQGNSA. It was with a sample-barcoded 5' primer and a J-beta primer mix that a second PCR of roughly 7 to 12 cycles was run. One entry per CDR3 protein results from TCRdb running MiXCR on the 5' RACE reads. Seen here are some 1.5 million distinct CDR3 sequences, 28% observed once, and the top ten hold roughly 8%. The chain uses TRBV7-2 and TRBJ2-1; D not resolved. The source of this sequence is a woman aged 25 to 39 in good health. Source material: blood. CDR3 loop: CASSLVARSPNNEQFF. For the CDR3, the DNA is TGTGCCAGCAGCTTAGTCGCGCGGAGCCCTAACAATGAGCAGTTCTTC.